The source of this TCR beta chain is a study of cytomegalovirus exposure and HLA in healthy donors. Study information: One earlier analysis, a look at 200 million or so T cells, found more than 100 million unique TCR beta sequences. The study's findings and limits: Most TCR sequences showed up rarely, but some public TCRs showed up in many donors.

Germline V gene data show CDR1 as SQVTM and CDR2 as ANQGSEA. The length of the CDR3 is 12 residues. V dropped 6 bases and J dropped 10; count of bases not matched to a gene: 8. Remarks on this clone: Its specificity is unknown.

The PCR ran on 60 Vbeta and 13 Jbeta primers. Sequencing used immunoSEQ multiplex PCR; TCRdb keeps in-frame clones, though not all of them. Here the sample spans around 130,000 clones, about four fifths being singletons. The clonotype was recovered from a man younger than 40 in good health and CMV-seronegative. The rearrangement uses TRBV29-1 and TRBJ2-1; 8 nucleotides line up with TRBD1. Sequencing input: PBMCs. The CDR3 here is CSVRRGPREQFF. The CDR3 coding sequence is TGCAGCGTACGCAGGGGGCCACGGGAGCAGTTCTTC.